The 21 T cell receptor beta chains below come from one sample, sequenced in a study of blood T cell repertoires in COVID-19 (dated by TCRdb to 2019 to 2021). The method behind the library was the immunoSEQ multiplex PCR assay. TCRdb limited this immuneACCESS table to in-frame rearrangements with V and J called. A share of clones is missing; checked studies link under half to unresolved V genes, and the rest is unexplained. In all, the sample holds 200,000 or so clones, and around four fifths of those were seen once. The ten largest clones take up approximately 7.2% of the sample. The specimen was peripheral blood. The receptor source for this set is a human donor with acute or convalescent COVID-19. The donor label of this sample is uncertain.

J is TRBJ1-4 and V is TRBV7-8; 9 bases agree with TRBD1. Germline values: CDR1 SGHVS, CDR2 FQNEAQ. J was trimmed by 7 bases and V by 1 base; bases with no gene match: 4. The CDR3 sequence is 15 residues long. This CDR3 reads CASSLVGQGGEKLFF. DNA of the CDR3: TGTGCCAGCAGCTTAGTGGGACAGGGCGGTGAAAAACTGTTTTTT.

The V and J genes are TRBV12-3 or TRBV12-4 and TRBJ2-3, with D uncertain. The CDR3 is made up of 12 amino acids. V lost 6 bases and J 5 bases, leaving 9 bases between the germline ends. CDR3: CASSTPRDTQYF. The DNA for the CDR3 is TGTGCCAGCAGCACCCCGAGAGATACGCAGTATTTT.

The chain combines TRBV4-3 with TRBJ1-2; 8 positions agree with TRBD1. This CDR3 contains 14 residues. V lost 4 bases to trimming and J lost 2 bases; unmatched junction nucleotides: 3. Germline V gene sequence: CDR1 LGHNA, CDR2 YSLEER. CDR3 protein: CASSLRTGNYGYTF. CDR3 DNA: TGCGCCAGCAGCCTACGGACAGGGAACTATGGCTACACCTTC.

This sequence joins TRBV14 and TRBJ1-2, with 8 bases that match TRBD1. CDR3 length: 14 residues. Germline assignment: CDR1 SGHDN and CDR2 FVKESK. V was clipped by 4 bases and J by 7 bases; unmatched bases: 8. The CDR3 is CASSPRTGRAGYTF. CDR3 in DNA: TGTGCCAGCAGCCCCCGGACAGGGCGGGCTGGCTACACCTTC.

This clone was seen only a few times. The chain is built from TRBV29-1 and TRBJ1-2, with TRBD1 matching 7 bases. Germline-derived CDR1 and CDR2 are SQVTM and ANQGSEA. The CDR3 has 13 residues. The J segment lost 4 bases and the V segment lost 3 bases, leaving 5 bases of the junction unmatched. In nucleotides, the CDR3 is TGCAGCGTTGATTGGACAGGCCCCTATGGCTACACCTTC. It translates to CSVDWTGPYGYTF.

The rearrangement links TRBV2 to TRBJ1-4; 9 nucleotides line up with TRBD1. The trim removed 5 bases at V and 4 bases at J, leaving 5 bases unmatched. The CDR3 loop spans 15 amino acids. Germline V gene lookup returns CDR1 SNHLY and CDR2 FYNNEI. As DNA, the CDR3 is TGTGCCAGCAGTCTGCCGGGACAGGGTAATGAAAAACTGTTTTTT. Translation: CASSLPGQGNEKLFF.

V usage is TRBV30 and J usage is TRBJ2-5; a weak D match, TRBD1 (6 bases). The CDR3 extends over 15 amino acids. Trimming removed 2 bases at V and 4 bases at J, with 17 bases between. Looked up from germline, CDR1 is GTSNPN and CDR2 is SVGIG (reference sequence). CDR3 protein: CAWSNLQGNGETQYF. CDR3 nucleotides: TGTGCCTGGAGTAACCTACAGGGTAACGGAGAGACCCAGTACTTC.

V usage is TRBV28 and J usage is TRBJ1-5; D may be TRBD1 (5 bases). The CDR3 covers 12 residues. Germline loops: CDR1 MDHEN, CDR2 SYDVKM. The CDR3 loop reads CAESRGNQPQHF. The CDR3 DNA is TGTGCAGAGTCTCGGGGGAATCAGCCCCAGCATTTT.

The genes are TRBV3-1 (or the pseudogene TRBV3-2) and TRBJ2-7; possibly TRBD2 for D (5 bases). The V and J ends lost 6 bases and 2 bases respectively, with 17 bases between them. Germline values: CDR1 LGHDT, CDR2 YNNKEL (reference sequence). The CDR3 has 15 residues. CDR3 in DNA: TGTGCCAGCAGTCCCCCCCGGGGTTTCCCCTACGAGCAGTACTTC. Amino acids: CASSPPRGFPYEQYF.

J is TRBJ2-7 and V is TRBV13; 11 bases match TRBD2. CDR1 and CDR2 (germline): PRHDT, FYEKMQ (reference sequence). Trimming removed 5 bases from V and 2 bases from J; junction bases left unmatched: 8. This CDR3 comprises 16 residues. CDR3 nucleotides: TGTGCCAGCAGCCTTCGACTAGCGGGGACCCCCTACGAGCAGTACTTC. Protein sequence: CASSLRLAGTPYEQYF.

This chain uses TRBV10-3 with TRBJ2-1; 8 bases agree with TRBD2. CDR1 and CDR2 from the germline V gene are ENHRY and SYGVKD. The ends lost 3 bases at V and 15 bases at J; junction bases unmatched: 10. This CDR3 is built from 13 residues. DNA of the CDR3: TGTGCCATCAGTGAAACCGGGAGGGAGTGGCGGTTCTTC. This sequence encodes CAISETGREWRFF.

The V and J genes are TRBV6-6 and TRBJ2-1; TRBD1 matches 9 bases. The junction had 2 bases not matched to a gene; V was cut back by 5 bases and J by 6 bases. The CDR3 extends over 13 amino acids. In germline, CDR1 is MNHNY, CDR2 SVGAGI (reference sequence). In DNA, the CDR3 is TGTGCCAGCAGTGGGACAGGGTTCAATGAGCAGTTCTTC. This encodes CASSGTGFNEQFF.

This clone came up once. CDR3 loop: CASSPRTVPPYEQYF. In DNA form, the CDR3 reads TGTGCCAGCAGCCCCCGGACAGTGCCTCCCTACGAGCAGTACTTC. V gene TRBV7-3 combines with J gene TRBJ2-7; possibly TRBD1 for D (6 bases). This CDR3 region has 15 residues. CDR1 SGHTA and CDR2 FQGTGA come from the germline V gene. Between the trimmed V and J ends, which lost 5 bases and 2 bases, there was a span of 16 bases.

This rearrangement joins TRBV5-7 to TRBJ2-2; TRBD2 matches 10 bases. TRBV5-7 is an ORF, and what it does is uncertain. This CDR3 has 17 amino acids. Trimming took 4 bases from V and 7 from J; bases not matched to a gene: 13. The CDR3 bases are TGTGCCAGCAGCCCCCTTGGCGAGCGGGAGGGTTTCGGGGAGCTGTTTTTT. This translates into CASSPLGEREGFGELFF.

The genes are TRBV6-4 and TRBJ2-1; 10 bases align to TRBD2. Germline CDR1 reads MRHNA; CDR2 reads SNTAGT. CDR3 size: 16 residues. Germline trimming cut 4 bases from V and 5 bases from J; bases unmatched to any gene: 8. CDR3 sequence: CASSARTSGPNNEQFF. The CDR3 coding sequence is TGTGCCAGCAGTGCCCGGACTAGCGGACCGAACAATGAGCAGTTCTTC.

The chain uses TRBV19 and TRBJ2-5; 9 positions match TRBD2. Germline CDR1 reads LNHDA; CDR2 reads SQIVND (reference sequence). J lost 5 bases, V lost 5 bases, and 12 bases had no gene match. CDR3 size: 16 residues. CDR3 protein: CASSDHPLAGRETQYF. The CDR3 DNA is TGTGCCAGTAGTGACCACCCTCTAGCGGGAAGGGAGACCCAGTACTTC. The full variable domain, with the rest looked up from reference TRBV19 and TRBJ2-5, is DGGITQSPKYLFRKEGQNVTLSCEQNLNHDAMYWYRQDPGQGLRLIYYSQIVNDFQKGDIAEGYSVSREKKESFPLTVTSAQKNPTAFYLCASSDHPLAGRETQYFGPGTRLLVL.

The genes are TRBV10-3 and TRBJ2-1; 11 nucleotides align to TRBD2. Per the germline V gene, CDR1 is ENHRY and CDR2 is SYGVKD. The ends lost 10 bases at V and 3 bases at J; junction bases unmatched: 8. CDR3 length: 15 amino acids. The CDR3 region is CATRGGTSGYNEQFF. Written as DNA, the CDR3 is TGTGCCACCCGAGGAGGGACTAGCGGCTACAATGAGCAGTTCTTC.

CDR3 sequence (DNA): TGTGCCAGCAGCCCCCCCTCGAGCTCCTACAATGAGCAGTTCTTC. It encodes CASSPPSSSYNEQFF. V is TRBV3-1 (or the pseudogene TRBV3-2) and J is TRBJ2-1; D remains unclear. The CDR3 runs to 15 residues. V lost 4 bases, J lost 0 bases, and 10 bases lay in between. Germline V gene data show CDR1 as LGHDT and CDR2 as YNNKEL (reference sequence).

This clone has a single count. This chain connects TRBV6-5 to TRBJ2-1, with TRBD1 matching 11 bases. The CDR3 is 16 amino acids. The V segment lost 1 base and the J segment 5 bases; nucleotides outside the gene matches: 4. Germline CDR1 MNHEY, CDR2 SVGAGI. The CDR3 region is CASSYWGGQGDNEQFF. The CDR3 region has the DNA TGTGCCAGCAGTTACTGGGGGGGACAGGGGGACAATGAGCAGTTCTTC.

J is TRBJ1-5 and V is TRBV9; possibly TRBD1 for D (5 bases). Germline CDR1 and CDR2: SGDLS and YYNGEE. The length of the CDR3 is 14 residues. Trimming removed 2 bases from V and 5 bases from J, with 11 bases in between. CDR3 amino acids: CASSVGATYQPQHF. CDR3 DNA sequence: TGTGCCAGCAGCGTTGGGGCGACCTATCAGCCCCAGCATTTT.

The J gene is TRBJ2-7, the V gene TRBV28; 10 nucleotides match TRBD2. V trimming: 11 bases; J trimming: 6 bases; junction bases outside the gene matches: 7. This CDR3 spans 12 amino acids. Germline CDR1 and CDR2: MDHEN and SYDVKM. The CDR3 DNA reads as TGTGCCCCCAAGGTAGCGGGAGGCGAGCAGTACTTC. It yields the protein CAPKVAGGEQYF.